These 9 T cell receptor beta chains were all obtained from the same sample, sequenced in a study of vaccination and CD4 T cells after COVID-19. Treatment defined: approximately 10-day PBMC culture with coronavirus spike peptide pools or control peptides (ViraFEST assay). No antigen is known for these receptors. With the Oncomine TCR Beta short-read assay, DNA from cultured CD4+ T cells was sequenced. TCRdb processed the PCR reads anew with MiXCR; each CDR3 protein has one entry. This sample has 20,000 to 30,000 distinct CDR3 sequences, with around 45% found just once. The specimen sequenced was CD4+ T cells from blood, cultured in vitro. These receptors all stem from a human donor who had recovered from COVID-19.

This chain connects TRBV7-9 to TRBJ2-1; D is perhaps TRBD2 (6 bases). The germline gives CDR1 SEHNR, CDR2 FQNEAQ (reference sequence). The CDR3 is 14 residues long. The V end lost 1 base, the J end lost 3 bases, and 7 bases lay between the germline ends. CDR3 DNA sequence: TGTGCCAGCAGCTTAGGTAGCGGCTACAATGAGCAGTTCTTC. Protein product: CASSLGSGYNEQFF.

V gene TRBV28 combines with J gene TRBJ1-5, with D possibly matching TRBD1 (5 bases). This CDR3 is 15 amino acids long. The germline V and J ends were trimmed by 2 bases and 4 bases, with 12 bases remaining between them. Germline-derived CDR1 and CDR2 are MDHEN and SYDVKM. The chain's CDR3 is CASSLRAGRNQPQHF. Here the CDR3 DNA reads TGTGCCAGCAGTTTAAGGGCAGGGAGGAATCAGCCCCAGCATTTT.

V is TRBV6-5 and J is TRBJ1-1; 7 bases align to TRBD1. The CDR3 is 15 amino acids. V trimming: 4 bases; J trimming: 3 bases; junction bases outside the gene matches: 8. Germline lookup yields CDR1 MNHEY and CDR2 SVGAGI. CDR3 protein: CASSSYRGGDTEAFF. For the CDR3, the DNA is TGTGCCAGCAGTTCCTACAGGGGTGGGGACACTGAAGCTTTCTTT.

The V and J genes are TRBV2 and TRBJ1-1; D remains ambiguous. V was cut by 7 bases and J by 5 bases, with 5 bases left in between. Looked up from germline, CDR1 is SNHLY and CDR2 is FYNNEI. The CDR3 totals 10 residues. CDR3 loop: CASTRTEAFF. The DNA for the CDR3 is TGTGCCAGCACCAGGACTGAAGCTTTCTTT.

The rearrangement links TRBV2 to TRBJ1-6; weak D call: TRBD1 (6 bases). The germline V gene has CDR1 SNHLY and CDR2 FYNNEI. V was trimmed by 2 bases and J by 7 bases, leaving 9 bases between them. This CDR3 is 14 amino acids long. In nucleotides, the CDR3 is TGTGCCAGCAGTGAAACAGGGACGAATTCACCCCTCCACTTT. Translating it yields CASSETGTNSPLHF. The full variable domain, completed using reference TRBV2 and TRBJ1-6, is EPEVTQTPSHQVTQMGQEVILRCVPISNHLYFYWYRQILGQKVEFLVSFYNNEISEKSEIFDDQFSVERPDGSNFTLKIRSTKLEDSAMYFCASSETGTNSPLHFGNGTRLTVT.

V and J are TRBV18 and TRBJ2-6; D call uncertain. With 2 bases removed from V and 0 bases from J, the gap between germline ends came to 5 bases. CDR3 length: 15 residues. Germline V gene lookup returns CDR1 KGHSH and CDR2 LQKENI. The CDR3 reads CASSPYSSGANVLTF. Written as DNA, the CDR3 is TGTGCCAGCTCACCATACAGCTCTGGGGCCAACGTCCTGACTTTC. The variable domain in full, completed from reference TRBV18 and TRBJ2-6, reads NAGVMQNPRHLVRRRGQEARLRCSPMKGHSHVYWYRQLPEEGLKFMVYLQKENIIDESGMPKERFSAEFPKEGPSILRIQQVVRGDSAAYFCASSPYSSGANVLTFGAGSRLTVL.

This clonotype was seen a few times. CDR3 sequence: CSVRRTGGWDTEAFF. The CDR3 DNA is TGCAGCGTTCGGCGAACAGGGGGGTGGGACACTGAAGCTTTCTTT. The chain is built from TRBV29-1 and TRBJ1-1, with 8 positions matching TRBD1. The germline gives CDR1 SQVTM, CDR2 ANQGSEA. This CDR3 is built from 15 residues. V shed 5 bases and J 3 bases; nucleotides not matched to a gene: 11.

The V call is TRBV6-1, the J call TRBJ2-7; D is perhaps TRBD1 (6 bases). Germline assignment: CDR1 MNHNS and CDR2 SASEGT. This CDR3 region has 13 residues. With 6 bases removed from V and 2 bases from J, the gap between germline ends came to 11 bases. The CDR3 is CASRPQGPYEQYF. The CDR3 nucleotides are TGTGCCAGCAGACCACAGGGTCCCTACGAGCAGTACTTC.

The chain uses TRBV28 and TRBJ1-6; the match to TRBD1 covers 8 bases. Germline CDR1 reads MDHEN; CDR2 reads SYDVKM. The CDR3 runs to 17 residues. After removal of 5 bases from V and 1 base from J, the junction contained 7 bases not matched to a gene. The CDR3 loop is CASSPSGTGSYNSPLHF. For the CDR3, the DNA is TGTGCCAGCAGTCCCTCCGGGACAGGATCCTATAATTCACCCCTCCACTTT.